Below, 25 T cell receptor beta chains from the same sample are listed, as sequenced in a study of lymphopenia after photon versus proton radiotherapy. TCRdb's table, derived via immunoSEQ multiplex PCR, lists solely in-frame clones and lacks some. The sample holds 55,000 to 75,000 clones, under 95% seen once. The sample was peripheral blood, taken from a patient treated with photon-based radiotherapy. The source of these receptors is a woman in her seventies with pancreatic cancer.

The rearrangement uses TRBV9 and TRBJ2-7; 10 nucleotides match TRBD1. This CDR3 is 16 amino acids long. The germline V gene encodes CDR1 SGDLS and CDR2 YYNGEE. V was clipped by 0 bases and J by 5 bases; unmatched bases: 8. The CDR3 DNA reads TGTGCCAGCAGCGTAGCCCCGGGACAGGGGTCCCACGAGCAGTACTTC. It translates to CASSVAPGQGSHEQYF.

The chain combines TRBV7-9 with TRBJ2-1; D call uncertain. The CDR3 length is 14 residues. V was pared by 4 bases and J by 0 bases, with 7 bases between. The germline V gene has CDR1 SEHNR and CDR2 FQNEAQ (reference sequence). CDR3 nucleotide sequence: TGTGCCAGCAGCTCACAATACTCCTACAATGAGCAGTTCTTC. It yields the protein CASSSQYSYNEQFF.

The chain is built from TRBV14 and TRBJ2-1; 7 positions match TRBD2. After removal of 4 bases from V and 9 bases from J, the junction contained 6 bases not matched to a gene. The CDR3 loop spans 13 amino acids. Germline values: CDR1 SGHDN, CDR2 FVKESK. The CDR3 DNA sequence: TGTGCCAGCAGCCCGAGACTAGCTAGTGAGCAGTTCTTC. Translating gives CASSPRLASEQFF. Combining the CDR3 with reference TRBV14 and TRBJ2-1 gives the whole variable domain EAGVTQFPSHSVIEKGQTVTLRCDPISGHDNLYWYRRVMGKEIKFLLHFVKESKQDESGMPNNRFLAERTGGTYSTLKVQPAELEDSGVYFCASSPRLASEQFFGPGTRLTVL.

This chain connects TRBV4-1 to TRBJ1-2, with TRBD1 as a possible D gene (6 bases). CDR1 is MGHRA, CDR2 YSYEKL, per germline. Deletions cut 3 bases from V and 7 bases from J, with 18 bases between. This CDR3 has 15 amino acids. This CDR3 reads CASSQGTLLSGGYTF. The CDR3 DNA sequence: TGCGCCAGCAGCCAGGGGACACTCCTGTCAGGTGGCTACACCTTC.

This clone appeared a single time. The J gene is TRBJ2-7, the V gene TRBV5-4, with 8 bases aligning to TRBD2. This CDR3 is 17 amino acids long. V lost 2 bases to trimming and J lost 2 bases; unmatched junction nucleotides: 12. Germline CDR1 reads SGHNT; CDR2 reads YYREEE (reference sequence). CDR3 sequence: CASSFPRGGRGTYEQYF. CDR3 sequence (DNA): TGTGCCAGCAGCTTTCCCCGGGGGGGGCGGGGCACCTACGAGCAGTACTTC.

This chain connects TRBV5-6 to TRBJ1-2; D uncertain. The CDR3 consists of 11 residues. The V end lost 0 bases, the J end lost 6 bases, and 3 bases lay between the germline ends. CDR1 is SGHDT and CDR2 is YYEEEE in the germline V gene. CDR3 amino acids: CASSLADGYTF. CDR3 DNA sequence: TGTGCCAGCAGCTTGGCTGATGGCTACACCTTC.

The chain uses TRBV7-6 and TRBJ2-5, with 8 bases fitting TRBD2. CDR3 size: 15 residues. V was pared by 1 base and J by 3 bases, with 4 bases of the junction left unmatched. CDR1 is SGHVS and CDR2 is FNYEAQ in the germline V gene. CDR3 nucleotides: TGTGCCAGCAGCTTAGGTGGGACTAGTAAAGAGACCCAGTACTTC. It encodes CASSLGGTSKETQYF.

The chain combines TRBV5-1 with TRBJ1-2; D possibly corresponds to TRBD1 (5 bases). V dropped 2 bases and J dropped 2 bases, with 7 bases sitting between them. This CDR3 spans 13 amino acids. CDR1 is SGHRS and CDR2 is YFSETQ in the germline V gene. This CDR3 is CASSFTGNYGYTF. The DNA for the CDR3 is TGCGCCAGCAGCTTCACAGGCAACTATGGCTACACCTTC.

This rearrangement joins TRBV5-4 to TRBJ1-4; D gene unclear. Trimming pared 0 bases from V and 1 base from J, leaving 10 bases between. Germline V gene lookup returns CDR1 SGHNT and CDR2 YYREEE (reference sequence). This CDR3 is built from 16 residues. The CDR3 sequence is CASSLGRDGTNEKLFF. The CDR3 DNA follows: TGTGCCAGCAGCTTGGGTAGGGATGGAACTAATGAAAAACTGTTTTTT.

The J gene is TRBJ2-5, the V gene TRBV7-2; 9 nucleotides line up with TRBD2. Germline CDR1 SGHTA, CDR2 FQGNSA. Trimming removed 2 bases from V and 4 bases from J; junction bases left unmatched: 5. The CDR3 sequence is 15 residues long. The CDR3 DNA reads as TGTGCCAGCAGCTTACCCAGCGGGAGGACAGAGACCCAGTACTTC. The encoded protein is CASSLPSGRTETQYF.

The chain is built from TRBV29-1 and TRBJ1-2, with 7 positions matching TRBD1. CDR3 length: 14 amino acids. Germline trimming cut 6 bases from V and 1 base from J; bases unmatched to any gene: 8. CDR1 and CDR2 (germline): SQVTM, ANQGSEA. The CDR3 loop is CSVKQGSHNYGYTF. CDR3 in DNA: TGCAGCGTCAAACAGGGGTCCCATAACTATGGCTACACCTTC. Drawing the rest from reference TRBV29-1 and TRBJ1-2, the complete variable domain is SAVISQKPSRDICQRGTSLTIQCQVDSQVTMMFWYRQQPGQSLTLIATANQGSEATYESGFVIDKFPISRPNLTFSTLTVSNMSPEDSSIYLCSVKQGSHNYGYTFGSGTRLTVV.

The rearrangement links TRBV2 to TRBJ2-7; D not certain. V lost 6 bases, J lost 2 bases, and 14 bases lay in between. This CDR3 spans 14 amino acids. CDR1 and CDR2 (germline): SNHLY, FYNNEI. The CDR3 DNA reads as TGTGCCAGCAGCGCGAGACCGAGAACCTACGAGCAGTACTTC. Translated: CASSARPRTYEQYF.

The count of this clone is one. This chain joins TRBV7-9 and TRBJ1-3, with D perhaps matching TRBD1 (6 bases). Germline V gene sequence: CDR1 SEHNR, CDR2 FQNEAQ (reference sequence). This CDR3 comprises 19 residues. V lost 2 bases and J 0 bases, leaving 20 bases between the germline ends. In DNA form, the CDR3 reads TGTGCCAGCAGCTTACCCCCTCAGGACAGTAGACGCTCTGGAAACACCATATATTTT. It specifies CASSLPPQDSRRSGNTIYF. Variable domain in full (rest from reference TRBV7-9 and TRBJ1-3): DTGVSQNPRHKITKRGQNVTFRCDPISEHNRLYWYRQTLGQGPEFLTYFQNEAQLEKSRLLSDRFSAERPKGSFSTLEIQRTEQGDSAMYLCASSLPPQDSRRSGNTIYFGEGSWLTVV.

The chain recombines TRBV6-5 with TRBJ1-4; the match to TRBD1 covers 7 bases. V shed 6 bases, J shed 5 bases, and the junction held 9 bases outside the gene matches. The germline gives CDR1 MNHEY, CDR2 SVGAGI. The length of the CDR3 is 15 residues. CDR3 residues: CASSLSGGRNEKLFF. The CDR3 DNA is TGTGCCAGCAGCCTCTCAGGGGGTAGGAATGAAAAACTGTTTTTT.

The rearrangement links TRBV7-2 to TRBJ2-7; 8 positions match TRBD2. J was trimmed by 7 bases and V by 6 bases; bases with no gene match: 8. This CDR3 has 13 amino acids. The germline V gene has CDR1 SGHTA and CDR2 FQGNSA. CDR3 protein: CASSQGLAGEQYF. DNA for the CDR3: TGTGCCAGCAGTCAGGGTCTAGCGGGTGAGCAGTACTTC. Full variable domain (remainder filled in from reference TRBV7-2 and TRBJ2-7): GAGVSQSPSNKVTEKGKDVELRCDPISGHTALYWYRQSLGQGLEFLIYFQGNSAPDKSGLPSDRFSAERTGGSVSTLTIQRTQQEDSAVYLCASSQGLAGEQYFGPGTRLTVT.

The chain has TRBV5-4 and TRBJ2-5; perhaps D is TRBD1 or TRBD2 (6 bases each). Germline V gives CDR1 SGHNT, CDR2 YYREEE (reference sequence). The V end lost 2 bases, the J end lost 0 bases, and 17 bases lay between the germline ends. This CDR3 has 17 residues. CDR3 region: CASSLKQGGGYQETQYF. The CDR3 DNA sequence: TGTGCCAGCAGCTTAAAACAGGGAGGCGGGTACCAAGAGACCCAGTACTTC.

V gene TRBV6-5 combines with J gene TRBJ2-7; 7 bases align to TRBD2. Germline assignment: CDR1 MNHEY and CDR2 SVGAGI. The V and J ends lost 4 bases and 5 bases, in that order; junction bases with no gene match: 8. The CDR3 loop spans 14 amino acids. The CDR3 loop is CASSSGTIRNEQYF. Written as DNA, the CDR3 is TGTGCCAGCAGTTCCGGGACTATACGAAACGAGCAGTACTTC.

In nucleotides, the CDR3 is TGTGCCTGGAGTGTAGGGTTCTCCCTCCTTGGCTACACCTTC. Translating it yields CAWSVGFSLLGYTF. The chain joins TRBV30 to TRBJ1-2; D gene ambiguous. Trimming removed 0 bases at V and 7 bases at J, with 15 bases between. The CDR3 contains 14 residues. Germline assignment: CDR1 GTSNPN and CDR2 SVGIG (reference sequence).

The J gene is TRBJ2-2, the V gene TRBV7-2; 10 bases fit TRBD2. This CDR3 is 16 amino acids long. J was trimmed by 4 bases and V by 1 base; bases with no gene match: 3. Germline CDR1 and CDR2: SGHTA and FQGNSA. CDR3 nucleotides: TGTGCCAGCAGCTTAGGCAGCGGGAGGGTCACCGGGGAGCTGTTTTTT. It specifies CASSLGSGRVTGELFF.

V gene TRBV11-3 combines with J gene TRBJ2-5, with TRBD1 as a possible D gene (6 bases). The CDR3 consists of 16 residues. Trimming pared 0 bases from V and 4 bases from J, leaving 15 bases between. The V gene's germline CDR1 is SGHNT and CDR2 YENEEA. CDR3 coding DNA: TGTGCCAGCAGCTTAGAGGGCACGACAGGTTTAGAGACCCAGTACTTC. Its protein is CASSLEGTTGLETQYF.

V usage is TRBV7-2 and J usage is TRBJ2-2; possible D gene TRBD2, 6 bases. The V end was cut by 5 bases, the J end by 4 bases, with 17 bases between. This CDR3 has 16 residues. The germline V gene has CDR1 SGHTA and CDR2 FQGNSA. The CDR3 sequence is CASSPPMRGTTGELFF. The CDR3 coding sequence is TGTGCCAGCAGCCCCCCTATGCGGGGTACCACCGGGGAGCTGTTTTTT.

This clone was counted once. This rearrangement joins TRBV7-8 to TRBJ2-7, with 8 bases aligning to TRBD2. Trimming at V came to 0 bases and at J to 4 bases, leaving 8 bases not matched to a gene. In germline, CDR1 is SGHVS, CDR2 FQNEAQ. CDR3 length equals 16 residues. CDR3 amino acids: CASSLALSGSGYEQYF. CDR3 nucleotide sequence: TGTGCCAGCAGCTTAGCGTTAAGCGGGAGTGGGTACGAGCAGTACTTC.

The chain is built from TRBV7-2 and TRBJ1-5; the match to TRBD1 covers 8 bases. There are 15 residues in the CDR3. J was trimmed by 3 bases and V by 1 base; bases with no gene match: 2. CDR1 is SGHTA, CDR2 FQGNSA, per germline. CDR3 nucleotide sequence: TGTGCCAGCAGCTTAGGGACAGGGCTCAATCAGCCCCAGCATTTT. Encoded protein: CASSLGTGLNQPQHF.

Written as DNA, the CDR3 is TGCGCCAGCAGCGCCACCGGGACAGCTTTTCAAGAGACCCAGTACTTC. Encoded protein: CASSATGTAFQETQYF. The gene calls are TRBV5-1 and TRBJ2-5; 7 bases are a match to TRBD1. This CDR3 has 16 residues. V shed 4 bases and J 2 bases; nucleotides not matched to a gene: 11. From germline, CDR1 is SGHRS and CDR2 YFSETQ.

The chain has TRBV28 and TRBJ1-1, with unresolved D. This CDR3 is 13 amino acids long. Between the trimmed V and J ends, which lost 3 bases and 1 base, there was a span of 6 bases. The germline gives CDR1 MDHEN, CDR2 SYDVKM. The chain's CDR3 is CASSFFSNTEAFF. CDR3 nucleotides: TGTGCCAGCAGTTTTTTTTCGAACACTGAAGCTTTCTTT. Variable domain in full (rest from reference TRBV28 and TRBJ1-1): DVKVTQSSRYLVKRTGEKVFLECVQDMDHENMFWYRQDPGLGLRLIYFSYDVKMKEKGDIPEGYSVSREKKERFSLILESASTNQTSMYLCASSFFSNTEAFFGQGTRLTVV.